The sequence of this T cell receptor beta chain was determined in a study of T cells in Graves' hyperthyroidism and ophthalmopathy. This clonotype has at least ten counts. Germline V gives CDR1 MDHEN, CDR2 SYDVKM. V lost 4 bases, J lost 4 bases, and 11 bases stayed unmatched. The CDR3 totals 18 residues. RNA transcripts gave rise to amplified TCR beta CDR3 regions. The HTBI set primed first-round TCR CDR3 RT-PCR. TCRdb redid the calling of the multiplex PCR reads with MiXCR, one entry per CDR3 protein. Among about 320,000 distinct CDR3 sequences listed, around a sixth were seen once. The receptor comes from a man between 25 and 39 years old with Graves' hyperthyroidism. This chain links TRBV28 with TRBJ2-7; 15 bases are a match to TRBD2. Source material: blood. CDR3 sequence reads: CASSSPSGTSGRLYEQYF. In DNA form, the CDR3 reads TGTGCCAGCAGTTCCCCGTCCGGGACTAGCGGGAGGCTTTACGAGCAGTACTTC.